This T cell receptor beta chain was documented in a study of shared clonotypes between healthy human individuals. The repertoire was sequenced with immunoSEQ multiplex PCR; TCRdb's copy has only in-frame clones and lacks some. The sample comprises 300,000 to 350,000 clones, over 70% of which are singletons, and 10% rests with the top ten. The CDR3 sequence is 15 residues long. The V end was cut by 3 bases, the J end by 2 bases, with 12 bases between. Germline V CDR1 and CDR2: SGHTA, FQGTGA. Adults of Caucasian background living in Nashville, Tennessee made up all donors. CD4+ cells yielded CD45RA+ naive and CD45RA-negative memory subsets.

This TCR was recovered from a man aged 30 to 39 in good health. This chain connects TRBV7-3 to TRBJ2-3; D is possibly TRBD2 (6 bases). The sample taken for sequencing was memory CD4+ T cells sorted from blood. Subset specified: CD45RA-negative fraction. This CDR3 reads CASSFSGSTTDTQYF. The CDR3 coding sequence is TGTGCCAGCAGCTTCAGCGGGTCCACCACAGATACGCAGTATTTT. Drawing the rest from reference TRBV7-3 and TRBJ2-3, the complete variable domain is GAGVSQTPSNKVTEKGKYVELRCDPISGHTALYWYRQSLGQGPEFLIYFQGTGAADDSGLPNDRFFAVRPEGSVSTLKIQRTERGDSAVYLCASSFSGSTTDTQYFGPGTRLTVL.